These T cell receptor beta chains were read from a single sample in a study of shared clonotypes between healthy human individuals. Data came from immunoSEQ multiplex PCR; TCRdb stores just in-frame clones and leaves some out. The sample holds about 1.5 million clones; nearly 99% are singletons and the top ten take about 0.45%. Sequencing input: naive CD4+ T cells sorted from blood. The origin of the receptors is a man aged 25-45 years in good health. Both conserved end residues are part of each CDR3. A D gene is named only where the DNA matches it firmly. A clone size is listed for some rows: how often the clone was seen (once, few, many), or a class if it is expanded.

abundance	v_gene	len	d_gene	j_gene	CDR3aa	CDR3nt
-	TRBV28	14	-	TRBJ1-4	CASSFQGREGKLFF	TGTGCCAGCAGTTTTCAGGGACGGGAAGGGAAACTGTTTTTT
-	TRBV5-1	15	-	TRBJ2-6	CASSLDSSGANVLTF	TGCGCCAGCAGCTTGGATAGCTCCGGGGCCAACGTCCTGACTTTC
-	TRBV7-9	10	-	TRBJ2-5	CASSLETQYF	TGTGCCAGCAGCTTAGAGACCCAGTACTTC
-	TRBV27	16	TRBD2	TRBJ2-7	CASRPHGTSSSYEQYF	TGTGCCAGCAGGCCCCACGGGACTAGCTCGTCCTACGAGCAGTACTTC
-	TRBV9	15	-	TRBJ2-3	CASSVRAGLGDTQYF	TGTGCCAGCAGCGTTCGGGCGGGGCTAGGTGATACGCAGTATTTT
-	TRBV2	15	-	TRBJ2-7	CASSEQGISPYEQYF	TGTGCCAGCAGTGAACAGGGGATTTCCCCCTACGAGCAGTACTTC
-	TRBV7-2	12	-	TRBJ2-5	CASTGTSETQYF	TGTGCCAGCACCGGGACTTCGGAGACCCAGTACTTC
-	TRBV19	14	TRBD2	TRBJ2-7	CASRSGSGIHEQYF	TGTGCCAGTAGGAGCGGGAGTGGTATCCACGAGCAGTACTTC
-	TRBV30	14	-	TRBJ1-4	CAWSVLTLGEKLFF	TGTGCCTGGAGTGTACTGACACTGGGGGAAAAACTGTTTTTT
-	TRBV4-3	14	-	TRBJ2-2	CASSQVAFTGELFF	TGCGCCAGCAGCCAAGTCGCTTTTACCGGGGAGCTGTTTTTT
-	TRBV25-1	14	-	TRBJ2-3	CASSGPLSTDTQYF	TGTGCCAGCAGTGGCCCCCTTAGCACAGATACGCAGTATTTT
once	TRBV28	13	-	TRBJ2-7	CATTPPGAYEQYF	TGTGCCACCACACCCCCGGGGGCCTACGAGCAGTACTTC
-	TRBV18	13	-	TRBJ1-1	CASSPPGETEAFF	TGTGCCAGCTCACCACCGGGGGAAACTGAAGCTTTCTTT
-	TRBV7-2	15	-	TRBJ1-3	CASSPTAFSGNTIYF	TGTGCCAGCAGCCCCACGGCGTTCTCTGGAAACACCATATATTTT
once	TRBV10-1	13	-	TRBJ1-4	CASSRDRNEKLFF	TGCGCCAGCAGTCGCGACCGTAATGAAAAACTGTTTTTT
once	TRBV14	15	-	TRBJ2-7	CASSQVWVRAYEQYF	TGTGCCAGCAGCCAAGTGTGGGTCCGAGCCTACGAGCAGTACTTC
-	TRBV10-3	13	-	TRBJ1-1	CAIKGHQNTEAFF	TGTGCCATCAAGGGACATCAGAACACTGAAGCTTTCTTT
-	TRBV27	15	TRBD2	TRBJ2-1	CASNEAGPSYNEQFF	TGTGCCAGCAACGAAGCGGGACCATCCTACAATGAGCAGTTCTTC
-	TRBV6-1	15	TRBD1	TRBJ2-2	CASRGQGAHTGELFF	TGTGCCAGCAGGGGACAGGGGGCTCACACCGGGGAGCTGTTTTTT
-	TRBV6-1	16	-	TRBJ2-2	CASSEVWATNTGELFF	TGTGCCAGCAGTGAAGTGTGGGCAACGAACACCGGGGAGCTGTTTTTT
-	TRBV10-1	17	-	TRBJ1-3	CASSGILWDVSGNTIYF	TGCGCCAGCAGTGGGATTTTGTGGGACGTCTCTGGAAACACCATATATTTT
-	TRBV2	17	TRBD1	TRBJ2-6	CASSERGHPSGANVLTF	TGTGCCAGCAGTGAAAGGGGGCACCCCTCTGGGGCCAACGTCCTGACTTTC
-	TRBV11-2	16	-	TRBJ2-7	CASSFLRTGRAYEQYF	TGTGCCAGCAGCTTCCTAAGAACAGGTCGTGCCTACGAGCAGTACTTC
-	TRBV6-5	13	-	TRBJ1-4	CASSTLTNEKLFF	TGTGCCAGCAGCACACTGACTAATGAAAAACTGTTTTTT
-	TRBV27	17	TRBD2	TRBJ2-1	CASSLYLAGGPVYEQFF	TGTGCCAGCAGTTTATATCTAGCGGGAGGGCCCGTCTATGAGCAGTTCTTC
-	TRBV9	15	-	TRBJ2-5	CASSLNLGLQETQYF	TGTGCCAGCAGCCTCAATCTCGGCCTACAAGAGACCCAGTACTTC
-	TRBV7-2	14	-	TRBJ1-1	CASSFTGPNTEAFF	TGTGCCAGCAGCTTTACAGGGCCGAACACTGAAGCTTTCTTT